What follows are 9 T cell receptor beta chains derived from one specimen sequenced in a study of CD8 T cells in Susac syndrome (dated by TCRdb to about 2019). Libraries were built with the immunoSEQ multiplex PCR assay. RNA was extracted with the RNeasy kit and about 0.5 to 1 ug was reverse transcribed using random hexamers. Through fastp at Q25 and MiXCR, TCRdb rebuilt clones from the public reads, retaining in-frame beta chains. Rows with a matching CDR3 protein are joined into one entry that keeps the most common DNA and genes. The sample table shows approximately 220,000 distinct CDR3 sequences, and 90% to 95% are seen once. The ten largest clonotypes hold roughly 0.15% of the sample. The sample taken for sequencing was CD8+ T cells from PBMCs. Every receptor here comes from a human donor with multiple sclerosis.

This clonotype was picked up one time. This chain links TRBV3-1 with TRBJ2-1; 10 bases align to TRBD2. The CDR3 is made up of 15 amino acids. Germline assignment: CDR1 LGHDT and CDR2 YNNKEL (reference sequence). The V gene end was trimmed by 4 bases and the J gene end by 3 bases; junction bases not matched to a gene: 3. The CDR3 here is CASSLGLAYYNEQFF. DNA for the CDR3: TGTGCCAGCAGCCTGGGACTAGCGTACTACAATGAGCAGTTCTTC.

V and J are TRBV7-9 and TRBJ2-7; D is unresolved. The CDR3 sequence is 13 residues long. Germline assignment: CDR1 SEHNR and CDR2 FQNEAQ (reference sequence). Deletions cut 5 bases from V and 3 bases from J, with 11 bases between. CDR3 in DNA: TGTGCCAGCAGCGTCGCCGTAGGCTACGAGCAGTACTTC. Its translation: CASSVAVGYEQYF.

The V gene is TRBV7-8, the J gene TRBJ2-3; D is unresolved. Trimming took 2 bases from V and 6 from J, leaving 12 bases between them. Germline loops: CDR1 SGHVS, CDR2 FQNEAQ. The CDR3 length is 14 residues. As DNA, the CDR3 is TGTGCCAGCAGCTTACGGAGAGGCAGGGATACGCAGTATTTT. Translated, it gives CASSLRRGRDTQYF.

The CDR3 loop is CASSYRAGLNYGYTF. The CDR3 nucleotides read TGTGCCAGCAGTTACCGGGCAGGGTTGAACTATGGCTACACCTTC. The chain recombines TRBV6-5 with TRBJ1-2, with D possibly matching TRBD1 (5 bases). V dropped 2 bases and J dropped 2 bases, with 12 bases sitting between them. CDR1 is MNHEY, CDR2 SVGAGI, per germline. The CDR3 runs to 15 residues.

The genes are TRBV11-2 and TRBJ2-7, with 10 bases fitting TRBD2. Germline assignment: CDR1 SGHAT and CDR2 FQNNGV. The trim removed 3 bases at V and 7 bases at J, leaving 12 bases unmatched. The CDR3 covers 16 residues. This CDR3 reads CASSFLAGESLGEQYF. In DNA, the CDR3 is TGTGCCAGCAGCTTCCTAGCGGGGGAGAGCTTGGGGGAGCAGTACTTC.

The CDR3 bases are TGTGCCAGCAGCGTCGGGACAGAGGAGAATCAGCCCCAGCATTTT. As protein: CASSVGTEENQPQHF. The chain has TRBV7-9 and TRBJ1-5; 7 nucleotides agree with TRBD1. The V gene end was trimmed by 5 bases and the J gene end by 4 bases; junction bases not matched to a gene: 8. Per germline, CDR1 SEHNR and CDR2 FQNEAQ (reference sequence). The CDR3 runs 15 residues.

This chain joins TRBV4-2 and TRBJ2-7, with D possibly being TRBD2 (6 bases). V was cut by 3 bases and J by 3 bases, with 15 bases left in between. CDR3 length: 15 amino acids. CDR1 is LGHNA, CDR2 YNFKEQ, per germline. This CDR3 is CASSHLATTSYEQYF. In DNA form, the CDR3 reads TGTGCCAGCAGCCACCTAGCGACAACGAGCTACGAGCAGTACTTC.

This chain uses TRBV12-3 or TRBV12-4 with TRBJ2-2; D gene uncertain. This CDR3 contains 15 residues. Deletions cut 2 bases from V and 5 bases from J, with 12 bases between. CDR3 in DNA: TGTGCCAGCAGTTTACGGCTCAGTGGGACCGGGGAGCTGTTTTTT. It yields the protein CASSLRLSGTGELFF.

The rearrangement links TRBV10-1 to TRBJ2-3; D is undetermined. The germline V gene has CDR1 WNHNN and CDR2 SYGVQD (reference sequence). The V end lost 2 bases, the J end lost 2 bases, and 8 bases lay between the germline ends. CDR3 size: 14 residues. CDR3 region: CASSEGQPTDTQYF. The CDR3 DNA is TGCGCCAGCAGTGAGGGGCAGCCCACAGATACGCAGTATTTT.